The source of this T cell receptor (beta chain) is a study of CD8 T cells in ankylosing spondylitis. The V end lost 3 bases, the J end lost 0 bases, and 17 bases lay between the germline ends. This CDR3 is built from 17 residues. Germline CDR1 reads MGHRA; CDR2 reads YSYEKL. Study-wide points: Disease-linked clones were reportedly significantly enriched in matched ankylosing spondylitis synovial fluid.

TCRdb called the 5' RACE reads again in MiXCR, with one record for every CDR3 protein. The data hold roughly 160,000 distinct CDR3 sequences, with around 10% observed a single time. A word on this clonotype: As yet, its antigen is unknown.

The genes are TRBV4-1 and TRBJ1-1; D remains ambiguous. The sequenced sample consisted of blood, either unsorted or a sorted T cell fraction (not recorded which). The receptor was isolated from a male donor with ankylosing spondylitis or in good health (not recorded which). The CDR3 bases are TGCGCCAGCAGCCACCCCGAGAGGCTGGGCTTGAACACTGAAGCTTTCTTT. Encoded protein: CASSHPERLGLNTEAFF.